This TCR beta chain emerged from a study of cytomegalovirus exposure and HLA in healthy donors. Overall study results and limits: Later analysis reportedly placed an Asian-associated ancestry cluster below the roughly 630-donor mean in N-insertions. Roughly uniform sequencing depth across donors was assumed, possibly incorrectly.

Primers included in the PCR were 60 Vbeta and 13 Jbeta primers. Only in-frame clones appear in the TCRdb table, and some are missing; sequencing was by immunoSEQ multiplex PCR. The sample yields 150,000 to 200,000 clones, approximately 80% seen once. Germline lookup yields CDR1 SGHRS and CDR2 YFSETQ. V shed 0 bases and J 6 bases; nucleotides not matched to a gene: 7. CDR3 length: 16 residues. Donors sampled were nominally healthy, though unrecorded immune exposures were likely. Points on this clone: What it binds is unknown.

The V gene is TRBV5-1, the J gene TRBJ2-2, with TRBD2 identical over 8 bases. This clonotype originated in a man over 45 in good health and CMV-seropositive. Source material: PBMCs. In DNA form, the CDR3 reads TGCGCCAGCAGCTTGGATAGCGGGGTCTCCGCCGGGGAGCTGTTTTTT. This sequence encodes CASSLDSGVSAGELFF.